The sequence of this TCR beta chain was determined in a study of blood T cell repertoires in COVID-19. Background on the study: The United States, Italy and Spain provided the acute and convalescent COVID-19 samples. PBMCs, B-cell-depleted T cells, or T cells were the source of the cDNA or gDNA that made up the material.

V trimming: 8 bases; J trimming: 3 bases; junction bases outside the gene matches: 11. The CDR3 has 15 amino acids. The germline V gene has CDR1 LNHDA and CDR2 SQIVND (reference sequence). Source study methods: From reference gene primer amplification, estimates of nucleated cell counts were derived. Sequenced by immunoSEQ multiplex PCR; TCRdb stores in-frame clones only, minus some. V and J calls and clone size are those listed in that table; D and trimming were worked out from the DNA. The repertoire includes over 200,000 clones, approximately 82% of them detected once, and 2% to 2.5% sits in the top ten. In its sample, this clone was seen once.

The TCR sequence derives from a man aged 40-49 years who had recovered from COVID-19. Sequenced material: peripheral blood. The chain has TRBV19 and TRBJ2-7; 9 bases map to TRBD2. CDR3 amino acids: CASSTGTSTNYEQYF. CDR3 coding DNA: TGTGCCAGTTCCACCGGGACTAGCACCAACTACGAGCAGTACTTC.